This T cell receptor (beta chain) stems from a study of T cell responses to AZD1222 COVID-19 vaccine. The method was immunoSEQ multiplex PCR; TCRdb's version includes in-frame clones alone and lacks a portion of them. The sample records around 150,000 clones, roughly 94% being singletons. V was cut by 9 bases and J by 0 bases, with 18 bases left in between. Germline V gives CDR1 LNHDA, CDR2 SQIVND (reference sequence). The CDR3 runs to 16 residues. As to this clone: The antigen is undetermined.

Study observations and caveats: Reportedly, nearly half the spike-specific TCRs target unmutated variant regions. It was only five to seven AZD1222 recipients who were seropositive at baseline. Spike-spanning, vaccine-associated CD4 TCRs were dominant at 160-218 and 743-854.

The genes are TRBV19 and TRBJ1-5, with D tentatively TRBD1 (5 bases). The TCR originated in an adult who received the AZD1222 COVID-19 vaccine. Specimen: peripheral blood, collected 28 days after the second AZD1222 dose. The CDR3 reads CARTVSVVYSNQPQHF. In nucleotides, the CDR3 is TGTGCCAGGACAGTCTCGGTGGTTTATAGCAATCAGCCCCAGCATTTT.